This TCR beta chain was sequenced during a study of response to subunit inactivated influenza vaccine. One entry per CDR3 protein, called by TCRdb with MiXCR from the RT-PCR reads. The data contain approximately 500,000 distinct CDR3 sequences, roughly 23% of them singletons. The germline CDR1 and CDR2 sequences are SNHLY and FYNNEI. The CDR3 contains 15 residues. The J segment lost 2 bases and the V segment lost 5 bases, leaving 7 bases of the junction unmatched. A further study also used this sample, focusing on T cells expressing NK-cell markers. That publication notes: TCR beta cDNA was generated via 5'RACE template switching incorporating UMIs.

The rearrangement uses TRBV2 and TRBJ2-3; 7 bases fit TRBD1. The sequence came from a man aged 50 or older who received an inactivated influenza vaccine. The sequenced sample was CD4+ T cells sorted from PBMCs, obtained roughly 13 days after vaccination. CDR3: CASSRDSPSTDTQYF. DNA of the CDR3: TGTGCCAGCAGTCGGGACAGTCCTTCCACAGATACGCAGTATTTT.